This TCR beta chain was identified in a study of beta chain features in type 1 diabetes (dated by TCRdb to the late 2010s). With respect to the entire study: No differences in mean age, gender distribution, total cell number or subset yield were found between patients and healthy donors. A total of about 100,000,000 sorted cells were examined across all samples, and RNA yield correlated strongly with the number of cells per subset. Regulatory and stem cell-like memory subsets were obtained from only 8 patients and roughly 8 healthy donors, while naive and central memory subsets were obtained from all 30 or so donors. In the study, TCRB repertoires of sorted circulating CD4+ T cell subsets from recently diagnosed type 1 diabetes patients were compared with those of matched healthy donors.

A single peripheral blood draw of about 116 mL on average was collected from each donor into heparinised tubes. A BD FACSAria II was used to sort naive, central memory, regulatory and stem cell-like memory CD4+ T cells with a panel that included CD45RO, CCR7, CD25, CD127, CD95 and CD27. Every sorted population had a purity above 95%. PBMCs were isolated right away by Lymphoprep density gradient centrifugation and were stained directly, without culture. So that batch effects would be minimized, each experiment stained and sorted samples in pairs, pairing one healthy donor with one patient. General findings and caveats noted by the study authors: Because cDNA rather than genomic DNA was sequenced, highly expressing activated cells could have been over-represented, although no difference in activation and CD3 levels was found between groups. In all four CD4+ subsets, TCRB CDR3 length was moderately but significantly shorter in type 1 diabetes patients. Naive, central memory and regulatory TCRB repertoires appeared more similar among patients than among healthy donors. PCR may preferentially amplify shorter templates, but because patient and control samples were amplified and corrected together, any resulting skew would affect both groups equally. Because small numbers of individuals were included in the HLA sub-analyses, any influence of HLA type on TCRB rearrangement was left unresolved. Patients with type 1 diabetes made fewer insertions and deleted more nucleotides at VDJ recombination sites, implying thymic rearrangement abnormalities.

As concerns this clone: Its target antigen remains unknown. No per-base quality is available; no much larger clone lies one base away.

Trimming accounts for 0 bases at V and 5 bases at J, while the number of junction bases matched to no gene is 1. CDR3 length: 14 amino acids, cysteine to phenylalanine. Kept here is only the CDR3 DNA, which spans 42 bases and is read in frame from base 1. Sequences SGHTA (CDR1) and FQGNSA (CDR2) are obtained from the germline V gene. The entire isolated RNA was reverse transcribed using the High Capacity cDNA Reverse Transcription Kit, and thus expressed TCRB transcripts were sequenced. Deep immunoSEQ sequencing was applied to naive, central memory and regulatory T cell samples, giving an average of around 3.4 million total reads per sample. After sorted cells were lysed in RLT buffer, RNA was extracted with DNase-treated RNeasy Micro or Mini kits, with the choice depending on cell number. To prevent cross-contamination, every cell subset was processed on its own, while patient and healthy donor samples were processed together. The immunoSEQ multiplex PCR was used to amplify TCRB sequences from cDNA, yielding 87-bp fragments that span the CDR3 region. Sequencing of the amplicons was done on the Illumina HiSeq platform. The paper's data handling went like this. PCR bias was computationally corrected using synthetic template baselines, reads within Hamming distance 2 were collapsed, and singletons that could not be merged were discarded. Reads were aligned against IMGT so that V, D and J genes, CDR3 length and insertions or deletions at six rearrangement sites could be assigned. Within each subset, clonotype counts were normalized to sorted cell number, and only after that were true diversity and Gini coefficients computed with the tcR R package. The overlap coefficient, calculated on TCRB nucleotide sequences, was used to quantify repertoire sharing. The source is immuneACCESS, and TCRdb retained only in-frame sequences with V and J called. Part of the clones is not carried over; for the studies checked, unresolved V genes explain less than half of this, and the remainder is unexplained. The DNA was the basis for D and trimming; V, J and clone size are from that table. The sample yields over 150,000 clones; 7.5% to 9.5% were counted once. Of the sample, more than 0.5% is held by the ten largest clones.

Sequenced sample: central memory CD4+ T cells from blood. This sequence was found in a woman under 30 with type 1 diabetes. The V and J segments used are TRBV7-2 and TRBJ2-5; 9 junctional bases match TRBD2. The nucleotides read TGTGCCAGCAGCTTAGCGCGGGGGGGGGAGACCCAGTACTTC. Its translation is CASSLARGGETQYF.